The 16 T cell receptor beta chains given below trace back to one sample, sequenced in a study of beta chain features in type 1 diabetes (dated by TCRdb to the late 2010s). The method was the immunoSEQ multiplex PCR assay. All of the isolated RNA was reverse transcribed with the High Capacity cDNA Reverse Transcription Kit, so expressed TCRB transcripts were sequenced. Here the immuneACCESS table is served through TCRdb, limited to in-frame sequences with V and J called. Missing clones are a known gap in these copies; in checked studies unresolved V genes cover under half, and the rest lacks a known reason. The sample table lists under 95,000 clones, roughly 30% of them with a count of one. The top ten hold 0.45% to 0.55% of the sample. The specimen sequenced was stem cell memory CD4+ T cells from blood. The cell subset or site label, read with the paper, signifies: stem cell-like memory CD4+ T cells. The receptors were gathered from a woman in her late teens or twenties in good health.

This sequence joins TRBV10-3 and TRBJ1-2; no firm D call. V shed 6 bases and J shed 0 bases, with 11 bases lying between them. The CDR3 is made up of 14 amino acids. Germline CDR1 and CDR2: ENHRY and SYGVKD. The CDR3 DNA sequence: TGTGCCATCAGCCAGAGCCTAGCTAACTATGGCTACACCTTC. This sequence encodes CAISQSLANYGYTF.

The chain joins TRBV30 to TRBJ2-5; 9 nucleotides match TRBD1. In germline, CDR1 is GTSNPN, CDR2 SVGIG (reference sequence). This CDR3 is 13 amino acids long. Unmatched junction bases numbered 4, after V lost 1 base and J lost 7 bases. The CDR3 DNA reads as TGTGCCTGGAGTGGGACAGGGGTTATGACCCAGTACTTC. This gives the protein CAWSGTGVMTQYF.

In its sample, this clone was seen a few times. V is TRBV7-2 and J is TRBJ2-1, with a tentative D call TRBD2 (7 bases). CDR1 and CDR2 from the germline V gene are SGHTA and FQGNSA. This CDR3 has 16 residues. V dropped 1 base and J dropped 7 bases, with 17 bases sitting between them. The CDR3: CASSLGGGGGRNEQFF. For the CDR3, the DNA is TGTGCCAGCAGCTTAGGAGGGGGAGGGGGGAGGAATGAGCAGTTCTTC.

In this sample, this clone turned up a few times. The chain uses TRBV5-6 and TRBJ1-1, with D possibly TRBD1 on 5 matching bases. In germline, CDR1 is SGHDT, CDR2 YYEEEE. The CDR3 totals 18 residues. Trimming took 3 bases from V and 3 from J, leaving 24 bases between them. The CDR3: CASSSLTVWEVGDTEAFF. CDR3 nucleotide sequence: TGTGCCAGCAGCTCCTTGACAGTTTGGGAGGTAGGGGACACTGAAGCTTTCTTT.

The J gene is TRBJ1-5, the V gene TRBV2; 7 positions match TRBD1. The trim removed 6 bases at V and 2 bases at J, leaving 10 bases unmatched. Germline CDR1 SNHLY, CDR2 FYNNEI. This CDR3 spans 16 amino acids. CDR3 bases: TGTGCCAGCAGAGGGAGAGACAGGGCTGGCAATCAGCCCCAGCATTTT. Translated, it gives CASRGRDRAGNQPQHF.

This clone was recorded a few times. This chain connects TRBV21-1 to TRBJ2-7; the DNA was not compared with TRBD1, the D call given in the table. TRBV21-1 is reported as a pseudogene. The CDR3 has 15 amino acids. The CDR3 reads CASSKEGRAPYEQYF. CDR3 in DNA: TGTGCCAGCAGCAAAGAGGGGCGAGCCCCCTACGAGCAGTACTTC.

This clone was observed a handful of times. V usage is TRBV7-9 and J usage is TRBJ1-1; no clear D gene. There are 15 residues in the CDR3. V lost 2 bases to trimming and J lost 10 bases, with 20 bases between them. Per the germline V gene, CDR1 is SEHNR and CDR2 is FQNEAQ (reference sequence). CDR3 in amino acids: CASSLPETLSLLAFF. The CDR3 DNA sequence: TGTGCCAGCAGCTTACCTGAGACACTCTCTCTTCTAGCTTTCTTT.

This chain links TRBV5-1 with TRBJ1-2, with TRBD1 identical over 7 bases. CDR1 SGHRS and CDR2 YFSETQ come from the germline V gene. V lost 0 bases to trimming and J lost 4 bases; unmatched junction nucleotides: 9. This CDR3 contains 16 residues. CDR3 residues: CASSLAGQATVYGYTF. The CDR3 DNA reads as TGCGCCAGCAGCTTGGCCGGACAGGCAACCGTCTATGGCTACACCTTC.

CDR3 in DNA: TGTGCCAGCAGCCCCCGACTAGCGGGAGTAACGGTCTGGTACTTC. It encodes CASSPRLAGVTVWYF. The V call is TRBV2, the J call TRBJ2-5, with 12 bases lining up with TRBD2. Trimming cost V 6 bases and J 13 bases; bases outside gene matches: 15. The CDR3 is 15 residues long. Germline V CDR1 and CDR2: SNHLY, FYNNEI. Supplemented by reference TRBV2 and TRBJ2-5, the full variable domain reads EPEVTQTPSHQVTQMGQEVILRCVPISNHLYFYWYRQILGQKVEFLVSFYNNEISEKSEIFDDQFSVERPDGSNFTLKIRSTKLEDSAMYFCASSPRLAGVTVWYFGPGTRLLVL.

V gene TRBV9 combines with J gene TRBJ1-1; D possibly corresponds to TRBD1 (6 bases). This CDR3 is built from 14 residues. The V end lost 1 base, the J end lost 2 bases, and 9 bases lay between the germline ends. Germline V gives CDR1 SGDLS, CDR2 YYNGEE. The CDR3 protein is CASSVRGGNTEAFF. The DNA of the CDR3 is TGTGCCAGCAGCGTACGGGGGGGCAACACTGAAGCTTTCTTT. The variable domain in full, with the rest retrieved from reference TRBV9 and TRBJ1-1, is DSGVTQTPKHLITATGQRVTLRCSPRSGDLSVYWYQQSLDQGLQFLIQYYNGEERAKGNILERFSAQQFPDLHSELNLSSLELGDSALYFCASSVRGGNTEAFFGQGTRLTVV.

This chain joins TRBV11-1 and TRBJ1-1; no clear D. Germline V gives CDR1 SGHAT, CDR2 FQDESV (reference sequence). This CDR3 spans 13 amino acids. Trimming left V 1 base short and J 4 bases short, with 7 bases between. DNA for the CDR3: TGTGCCAGCAGCTTAGTACGGGGCACTGAAGCTTTCTTT. Its protein is CASSLVRGTEAFF. Complete variable domain (other parts from reference TRBV11-1 and TRBJ1-1): EAEVAQSPRYKITEKSQAVAFWCDPISGHATLYWYRQILGQGPELLVQFQDESVVDDSQLPKDRFSAERLKGVDSTLKIQPAELGDSAMYLCASSLVRGTEAFFGQGTRLTVV.

This clone was counted between two and nine times. This chain links TRBV5-1 with TRBJ1-2, with a possible D match to TRBD1 (5 bases). This CDR3 has 16 residues. Germline loops: CDR1 SGHRS, CDR2 YFSETQ. Trimming removed 0 bases at V and 5 bases at J, with 17 bases between. Here the CDR3 DNA reads TGCGCCAGCAGCTTGGGCGGGGACCTCGACATTTATGGCTACACCTTC. Translation gives CASSLGGDLDIYGYTF.

The gene calls are TRBV13 and TRBJ1-2, with D possibly matching TRBD1 (6 bases). With 3 bases removed from V and 8 bases from J, the gap between germline ends came to 13 bases. Germline V gives CDR1 PRHDT, CDR2 FYEKMQ (reference sequence). The CDR3 extends over 13 amino acids. The CDR3 loop is CASSLPAGAGYTF. In nucleotides, the CDR3 is TGTGCCAGCAGCTTGCCCGCAGGGGCGGGCTACACCTTC.

The chain carries TRBV5-4 and TRBJ2-1; 9 positions agree with TRBD2. V lost 2 bases to trimming and J lost 5 bases; unmatched junction nucleotides: 5. In germline, CDR1 is SGHNT, CDR2 YYREEE (reference sequence). The CDR3 extends over 15 amino acids. CDR3 loop: CASSLTSGSHNEQFF. The CDR3 DNA reads as TGTGCCAGCAGCTTAACTAGCGGGTCTCACAATGAGCAGTTCTTC.

This clone was seen only a few times. The junction and the germline gene differ at one end; a read error may be behind it. The V and J genes are TRBV5-1 and TRBJ2-7; 10 nucleotides match TRBD2. The CDR3 runs to 12 residues. In germline, CDR1 is SGHRS, CDR2 YFSETQ. This CDR3 is CASSSDGLAGEF. The CDR3 nucleotides are TGCGCCAGCAGCTCAGACGGGCTAGCGGGGGAGTTC. Supplemented by reference TRBV5-1 and TRBJ2-7, the full variable domain reads KAGVTQTPRYLIKTRGQQVTLSCSPISGHRSVSWYQQTPGQGLQFLFEYFSETQRNKGNFPGRFSGRQFSNSRSEMNVSTLELGDSALYLCASSSDGLAGEFGPGTRLTVT.

This clone was seen a handful of times. The V and J genes are TRBV6-6 and TRBJ2-1; a weak D match, TRBD2 (6 bases). V was trimmed by 6 bases and J by 14 bases, leaving 14 bases between them. Germline CDR1 is MNHNY and CDR2 is SVGAGI (reference sequence). There are 11 residues in the CDR3. CDR3 DNA sequence: TGTGCCAGCAGGCTCGGGAGACTTGAGTTCTTC. Translation: CASRLGRLEFF.